This record concerns one TCR beta chain sequence. These data come from a study of blood T cell repertoires in COVID-19. TCRdb keeps only in-frame clones here, not all; method: immunoSEQ multiplex PCR. The data hold about 140,000 clones, with roughly nine tenths observed a single time. This CDR3 is built from 13 residues. Germline assignment: CDR1 GTSNPN and CDR2 SVGIG (reference sequence). V shed 3 bases and J 5 bases; nucleotides not matched to a gene: 6. V and J are TRBV30 and TRBJ2-7; 8 bases are a match to TRBD2. The sequenced sample consisted of peripheral blood. The TCR was taken from a human donor in a cohort sampled during active COVID-19. The CDR3 region has the DNA TGTGCCTGGAGCGGCGGGAGGTGGGACGAGCAGTACTTC. It yields the protein CAWSGGRWDEQYF.